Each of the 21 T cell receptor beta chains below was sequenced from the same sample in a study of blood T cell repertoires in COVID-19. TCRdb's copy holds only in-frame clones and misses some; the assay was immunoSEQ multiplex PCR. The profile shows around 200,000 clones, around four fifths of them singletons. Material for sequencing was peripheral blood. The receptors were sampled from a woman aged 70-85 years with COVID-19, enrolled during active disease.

This CDR3 is CASSGGVGYNEQFF. In DNA, the CDR3 is TGTGCCAGCAGCGGGGGAGTAGGGTACAATGAGCAGTTCTTC. The chain is built from TRBV6-6 and TRBJ2-1, with D perhaps matching TRBD2 (6 bases). V was trimmed by 6 bases and J by 4 bases, leaving 13 bases between them. The CDR3 spans 14 residues. The germline CDR1 and CDR2 sequences are MNHNY and SVGAGI (reference sequence).

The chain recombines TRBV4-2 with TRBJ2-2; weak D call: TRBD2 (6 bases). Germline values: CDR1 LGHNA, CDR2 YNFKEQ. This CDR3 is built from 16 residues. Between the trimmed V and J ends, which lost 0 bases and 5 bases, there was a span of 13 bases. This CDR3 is CASSQEGGRGTGELFF. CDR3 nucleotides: TGTGCCAGCAGCCAAGAGGGGGGACGAGGGACCGGGGAGCTGTTTTTT.

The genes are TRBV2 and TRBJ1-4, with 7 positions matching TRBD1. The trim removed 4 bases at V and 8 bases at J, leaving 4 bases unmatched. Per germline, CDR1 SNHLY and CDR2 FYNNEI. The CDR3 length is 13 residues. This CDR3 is CASSGDREEKLFF. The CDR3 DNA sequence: TGTGCCAGCAGTGGGGACAGAGAGGAAAAACTGTTTTTT.

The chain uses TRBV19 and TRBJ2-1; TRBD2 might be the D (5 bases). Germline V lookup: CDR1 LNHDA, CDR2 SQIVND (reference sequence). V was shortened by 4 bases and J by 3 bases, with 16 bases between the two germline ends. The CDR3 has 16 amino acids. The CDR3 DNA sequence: TGTGCCAGTAGTAGCCCCCCCGGGGAGCTCTACAATGAGCAGTTCTTC. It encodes CASSSPPGELYNEQFF.

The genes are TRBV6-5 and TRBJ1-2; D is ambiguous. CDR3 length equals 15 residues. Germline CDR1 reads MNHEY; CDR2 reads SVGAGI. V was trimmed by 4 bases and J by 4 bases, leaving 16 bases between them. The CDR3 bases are TGTGCCAGCAGTTCCGTCGACCCGCGGGCCTATGGCTACACCTTC. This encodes CASSSVDPRAYGYTF.

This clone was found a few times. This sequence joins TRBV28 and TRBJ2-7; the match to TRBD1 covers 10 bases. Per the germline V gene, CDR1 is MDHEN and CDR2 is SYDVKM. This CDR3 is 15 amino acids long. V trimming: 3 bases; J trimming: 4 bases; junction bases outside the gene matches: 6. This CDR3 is CASSFLDRGSYEQYF. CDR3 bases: TGTGCCAGCAGTTTTTTGGACAGGGGGAGTTACGAGCAGTACTTC.

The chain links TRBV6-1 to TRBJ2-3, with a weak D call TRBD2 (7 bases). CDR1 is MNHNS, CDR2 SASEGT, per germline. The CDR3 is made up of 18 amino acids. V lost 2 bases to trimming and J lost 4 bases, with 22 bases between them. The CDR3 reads CASSELSRRGTKADTQYF. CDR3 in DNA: TGTGCCAGCAGTGAACTCTCACGGCGGGGGACAAAAGCAGATACGCAGTATTTT.

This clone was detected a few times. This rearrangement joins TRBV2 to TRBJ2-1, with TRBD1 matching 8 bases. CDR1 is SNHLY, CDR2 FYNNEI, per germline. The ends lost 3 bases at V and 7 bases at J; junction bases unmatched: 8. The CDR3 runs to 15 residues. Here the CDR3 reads CASSEGQGARNEQFF. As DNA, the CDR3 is TGTGCCAGCAGTGAGGGTCAGGGGGCGCGGAATGAGCAGTTCTTC.

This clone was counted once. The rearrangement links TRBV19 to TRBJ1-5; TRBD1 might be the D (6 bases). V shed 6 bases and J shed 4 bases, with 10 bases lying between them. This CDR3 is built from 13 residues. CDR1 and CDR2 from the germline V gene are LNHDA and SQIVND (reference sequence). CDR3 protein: CASRVGGNQPQHF. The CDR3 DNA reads TGTGCCAGTAGAGTAGGGGGTAATCAGCCCCAGCATTTT. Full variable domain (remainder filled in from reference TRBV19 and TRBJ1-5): DGGITQSPKYLFRKEGQNVTLSCEQNLNHDAMYWYRQDPGQGLRLIYYSQIVNDFQKGDIAEGYSVSREKKESFPLTVTSAQKNPTAFYLCASRVGGNQPQHFGDGTRLSIL.

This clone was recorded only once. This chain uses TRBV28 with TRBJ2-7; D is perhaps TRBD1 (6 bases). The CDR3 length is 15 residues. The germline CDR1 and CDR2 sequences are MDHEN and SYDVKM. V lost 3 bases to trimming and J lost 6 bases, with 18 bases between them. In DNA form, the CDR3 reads TGTGCCAGCAGTTTGAGAACAGGGAAGGGGGTCGAGCAGTACTTC. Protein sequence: CASSLRTGKGVEQYF.

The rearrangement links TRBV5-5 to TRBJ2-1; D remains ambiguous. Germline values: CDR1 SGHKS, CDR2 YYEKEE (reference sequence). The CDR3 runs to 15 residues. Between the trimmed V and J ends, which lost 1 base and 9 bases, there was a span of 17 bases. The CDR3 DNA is TGTGCCAGCAGCTTGTTCGAGCGCGAAGCCTTTGAGCAGTTCTTC. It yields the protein CASSLFEREAFEQFF.

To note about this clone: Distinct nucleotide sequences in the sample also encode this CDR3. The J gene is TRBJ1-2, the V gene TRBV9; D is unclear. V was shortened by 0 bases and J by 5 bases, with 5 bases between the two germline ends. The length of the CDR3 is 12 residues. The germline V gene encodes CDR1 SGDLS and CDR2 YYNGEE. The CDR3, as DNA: TGTGCCAGCAGCGTAGCGGGGTATGGCTACACCTTC. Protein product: CASSVAGYGYTF.

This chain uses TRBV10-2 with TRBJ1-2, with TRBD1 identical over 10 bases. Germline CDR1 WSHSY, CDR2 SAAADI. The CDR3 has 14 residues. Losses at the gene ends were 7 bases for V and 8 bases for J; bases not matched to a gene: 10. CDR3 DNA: TGCGCCAGCACCCGATCGGGACAGGGGAGCGGCTACACCTTC. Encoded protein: CASTRSGQGSGYTF.

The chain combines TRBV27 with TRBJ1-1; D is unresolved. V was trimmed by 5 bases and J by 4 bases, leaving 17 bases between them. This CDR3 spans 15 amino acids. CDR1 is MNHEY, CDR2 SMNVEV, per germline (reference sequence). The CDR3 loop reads CASSLLAGRSTEAFF. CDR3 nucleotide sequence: TGTGCCAGCAGTCTCCTCGCTGGTCGGTCCACTGAAGCTTTCTTT.

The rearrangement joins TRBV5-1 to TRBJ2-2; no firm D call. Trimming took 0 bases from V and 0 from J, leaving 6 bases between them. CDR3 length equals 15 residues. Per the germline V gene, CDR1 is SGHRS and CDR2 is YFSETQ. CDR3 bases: TGCGCCAGCAGCTTGGGAGTCACGAACACCGGGGAGCTGTTTTTT. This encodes CASSLGVTNTGELFF. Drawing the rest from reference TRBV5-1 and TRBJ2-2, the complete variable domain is KAGVTQTPRYLIKTRGQQVTLSCSPISGHRSVSWYQQTPGQGLQFLFEYFSETQRNKGNFPGRFSGRQFSNSRSEMNVSTLELGDSALYLCASSLGVTNTGELFFGEGSRLTVL.

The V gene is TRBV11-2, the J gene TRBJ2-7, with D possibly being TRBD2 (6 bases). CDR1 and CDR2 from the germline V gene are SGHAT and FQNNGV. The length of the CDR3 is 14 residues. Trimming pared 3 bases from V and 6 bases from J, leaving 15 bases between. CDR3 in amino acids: CASSFFNSAGEQYF. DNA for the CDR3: TGTGCCAGCAGCTTTTTTAACTCAGCGGGCGAGCAGTACTTC.

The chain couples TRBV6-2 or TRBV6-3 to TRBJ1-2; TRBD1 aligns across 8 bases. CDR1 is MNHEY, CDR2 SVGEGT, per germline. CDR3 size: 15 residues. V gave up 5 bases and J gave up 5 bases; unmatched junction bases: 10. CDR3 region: CASSPYGQGEYGYTF. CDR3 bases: TGTGCCAGCAGTCCCTACGGACAGGGAGAGTATGGCTACACCTTC.

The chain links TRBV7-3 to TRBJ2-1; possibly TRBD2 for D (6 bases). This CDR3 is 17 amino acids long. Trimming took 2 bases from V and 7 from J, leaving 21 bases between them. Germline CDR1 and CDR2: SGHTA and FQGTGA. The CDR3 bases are TGTGCCAGCAGCTTACTCCCCGCGGGGCACGACCTTAATGAGCAGTTCTTC. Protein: CASSLLPAGHDLNEQFF.

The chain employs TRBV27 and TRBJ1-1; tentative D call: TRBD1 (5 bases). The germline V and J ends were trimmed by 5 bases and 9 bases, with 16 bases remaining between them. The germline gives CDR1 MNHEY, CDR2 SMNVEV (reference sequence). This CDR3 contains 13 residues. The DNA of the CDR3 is TGTGCCAGCAGTCCTGGGACTCAGGAAAAAGCTTTCTTT. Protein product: CASSPGTQEKAFF.

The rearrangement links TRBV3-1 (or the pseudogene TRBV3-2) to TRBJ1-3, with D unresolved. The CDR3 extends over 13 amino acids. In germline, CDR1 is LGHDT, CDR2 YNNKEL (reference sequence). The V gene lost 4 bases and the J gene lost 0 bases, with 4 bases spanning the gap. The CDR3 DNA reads TGTGCCAGCAGCCCGAGCTCTGGAAACACCATATATTTT. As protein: CASSPSSGNTIYF.

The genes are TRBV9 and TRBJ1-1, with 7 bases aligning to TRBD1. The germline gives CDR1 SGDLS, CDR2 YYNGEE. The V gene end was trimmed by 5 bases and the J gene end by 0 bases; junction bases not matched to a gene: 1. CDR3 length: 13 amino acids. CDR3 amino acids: CASRGQMNTEAFF. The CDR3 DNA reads TGTGCCAGCAGGGGACAGATGAACACTGAAGCTTTCTTT.